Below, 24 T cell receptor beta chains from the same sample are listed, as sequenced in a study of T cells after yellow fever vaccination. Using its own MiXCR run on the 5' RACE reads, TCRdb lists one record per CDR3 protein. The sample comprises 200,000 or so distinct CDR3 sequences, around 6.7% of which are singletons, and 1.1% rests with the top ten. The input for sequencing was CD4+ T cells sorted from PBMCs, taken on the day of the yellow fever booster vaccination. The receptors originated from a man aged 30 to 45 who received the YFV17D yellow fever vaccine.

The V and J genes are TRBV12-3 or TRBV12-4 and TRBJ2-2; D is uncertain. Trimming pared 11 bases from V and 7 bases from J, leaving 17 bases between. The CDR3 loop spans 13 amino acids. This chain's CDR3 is CASQGSSVGELFF. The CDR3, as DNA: TGTGCCTCGCAAGGGTCTAGTGTCGGGGAGCTGTTTTTT.

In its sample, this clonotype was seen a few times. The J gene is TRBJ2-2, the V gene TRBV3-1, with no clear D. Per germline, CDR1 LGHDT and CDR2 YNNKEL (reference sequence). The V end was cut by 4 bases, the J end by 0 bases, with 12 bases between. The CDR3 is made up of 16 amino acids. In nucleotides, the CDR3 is TGTGCCAGCAGCCGGCCCAGCTCCCCGAACACCGGGGAGCTGTTTTTT. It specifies CASSRPSSPNTGELFF.

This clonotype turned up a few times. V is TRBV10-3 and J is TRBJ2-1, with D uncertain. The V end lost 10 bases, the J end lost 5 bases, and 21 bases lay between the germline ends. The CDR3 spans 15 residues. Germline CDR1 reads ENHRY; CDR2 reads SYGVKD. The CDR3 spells CATGDIPTKNNEQFF. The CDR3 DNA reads TGTGCCACGGGTGATATACCCACCAAAAACAATGAGCAGTTCTTC.

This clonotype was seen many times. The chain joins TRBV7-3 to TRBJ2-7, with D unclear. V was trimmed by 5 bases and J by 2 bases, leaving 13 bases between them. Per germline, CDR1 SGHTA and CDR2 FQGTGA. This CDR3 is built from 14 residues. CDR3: CASSRYMSPYEQYF. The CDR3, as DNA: TGTGCCAGCAGCCGGTATATGTCCCCCTACGAGCAGTACTTC.

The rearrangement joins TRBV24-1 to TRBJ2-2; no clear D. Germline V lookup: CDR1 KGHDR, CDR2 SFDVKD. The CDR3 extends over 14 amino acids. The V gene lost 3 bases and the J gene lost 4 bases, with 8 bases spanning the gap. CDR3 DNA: TGTGCCACCAGTGATGGACCCTCCACCGGGGAGCTGTTTTTT. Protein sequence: CATSDGPSTGELFF.

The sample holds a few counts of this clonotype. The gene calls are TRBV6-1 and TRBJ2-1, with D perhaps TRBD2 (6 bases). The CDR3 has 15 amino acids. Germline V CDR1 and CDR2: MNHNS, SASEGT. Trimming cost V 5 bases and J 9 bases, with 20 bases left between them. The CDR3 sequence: CASSPRLVPLGEQFF. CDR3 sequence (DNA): TGTGCCAGCAGTCCTAGACTAGTGCCCTTGGGTGAGCAGTTCTTC.

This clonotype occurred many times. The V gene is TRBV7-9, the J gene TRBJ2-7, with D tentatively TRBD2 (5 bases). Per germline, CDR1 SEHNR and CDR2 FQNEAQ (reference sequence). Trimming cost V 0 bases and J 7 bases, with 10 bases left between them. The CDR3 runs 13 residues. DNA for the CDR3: TGTGCCAGCAGCTTAGCAGGCACGGGGGAGCAGTACTTC. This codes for CASSLAGTGEQYF.

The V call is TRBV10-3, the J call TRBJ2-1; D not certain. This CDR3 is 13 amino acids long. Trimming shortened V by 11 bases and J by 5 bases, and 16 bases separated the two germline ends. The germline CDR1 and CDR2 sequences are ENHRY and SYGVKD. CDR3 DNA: TGTGCCGCAAACGAAGAAATTAACAATGAGCAGTTCTTC. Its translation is CAANEEINNEQFF.

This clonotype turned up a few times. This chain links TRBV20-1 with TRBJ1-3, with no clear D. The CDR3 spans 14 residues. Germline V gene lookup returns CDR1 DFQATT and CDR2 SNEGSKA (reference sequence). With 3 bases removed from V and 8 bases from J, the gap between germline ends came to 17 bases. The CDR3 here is CSASIGPGLDTIYF. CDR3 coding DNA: TGCAGTGCTAGTATCGGACCAGGTCTGGACACCATATATTTT.

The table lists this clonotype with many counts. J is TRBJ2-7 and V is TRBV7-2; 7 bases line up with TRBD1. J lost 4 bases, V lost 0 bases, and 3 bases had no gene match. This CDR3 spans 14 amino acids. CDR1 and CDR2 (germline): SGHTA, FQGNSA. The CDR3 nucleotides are TGTGCCAGCAGCTTAGCGACAGGGTCGTACGAGCAGTACTTC. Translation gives CASSLATGSYEQYF.

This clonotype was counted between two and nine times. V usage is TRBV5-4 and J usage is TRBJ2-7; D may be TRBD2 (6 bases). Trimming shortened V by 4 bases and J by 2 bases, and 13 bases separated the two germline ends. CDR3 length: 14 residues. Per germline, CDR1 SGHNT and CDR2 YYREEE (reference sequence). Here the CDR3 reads CASSPPGEPYEQYF. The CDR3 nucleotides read TGTGCCAGCAGCCCCCCGGGGGAGCCCTACGAGCAGTACTTC.

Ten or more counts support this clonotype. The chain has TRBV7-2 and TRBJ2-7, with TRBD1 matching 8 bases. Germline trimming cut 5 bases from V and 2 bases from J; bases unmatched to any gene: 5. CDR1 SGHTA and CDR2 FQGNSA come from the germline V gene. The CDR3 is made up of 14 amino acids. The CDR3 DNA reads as TGTGCCAGCAGCCCGACGGGACAGGCCTACGAGCAGTACTTC. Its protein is CASSPTGQAYEQYF.

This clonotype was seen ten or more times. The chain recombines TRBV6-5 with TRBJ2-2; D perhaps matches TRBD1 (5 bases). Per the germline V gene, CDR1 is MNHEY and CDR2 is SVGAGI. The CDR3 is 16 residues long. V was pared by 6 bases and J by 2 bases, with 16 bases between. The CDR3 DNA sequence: TGTGCCAGCAGCCCCCCCCGCAGGACAAACACCGGGGAGCTGTTTTTT. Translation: CASSPPRRTNTGELFF.

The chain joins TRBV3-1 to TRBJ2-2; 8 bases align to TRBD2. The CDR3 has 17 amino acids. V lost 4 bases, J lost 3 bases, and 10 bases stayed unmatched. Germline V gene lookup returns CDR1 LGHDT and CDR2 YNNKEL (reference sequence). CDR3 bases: TGTGCCAGCAGCCTAGATACTAGCGGTCTCTACACCGGGGAGCTGTTTTTT. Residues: CASSLDTSGLYTGELFF.

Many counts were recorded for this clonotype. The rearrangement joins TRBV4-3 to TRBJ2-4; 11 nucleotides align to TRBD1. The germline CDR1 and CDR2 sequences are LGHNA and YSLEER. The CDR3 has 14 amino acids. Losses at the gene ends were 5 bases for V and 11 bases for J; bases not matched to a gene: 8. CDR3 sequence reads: CASSRGTGGEVQYF. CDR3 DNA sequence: TGCGCCAGCAGCAGGGGGACAGGGGGGGAAGTTCAGTACTTC.

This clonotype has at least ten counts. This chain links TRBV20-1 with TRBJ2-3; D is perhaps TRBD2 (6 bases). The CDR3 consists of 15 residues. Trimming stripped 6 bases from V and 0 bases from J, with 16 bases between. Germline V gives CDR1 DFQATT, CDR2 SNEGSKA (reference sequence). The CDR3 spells CSAHLTGDSTDTQYF. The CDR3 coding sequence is TGCAGTGCCCATCTAACGGGAGATAGCACAGATACGCAGTATTTT.

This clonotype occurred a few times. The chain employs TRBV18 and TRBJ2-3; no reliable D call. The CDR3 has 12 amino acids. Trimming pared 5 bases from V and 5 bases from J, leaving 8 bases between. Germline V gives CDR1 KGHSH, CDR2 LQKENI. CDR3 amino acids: CASSSHLDTQYF. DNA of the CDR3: TGTGCCAGCTCATCCCACTTAGATACGCAGTATTTT.

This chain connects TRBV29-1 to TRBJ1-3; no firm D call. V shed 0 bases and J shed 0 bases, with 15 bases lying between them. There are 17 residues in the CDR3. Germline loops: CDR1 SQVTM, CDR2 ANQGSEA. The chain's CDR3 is CSVEDTGRPNSGNTIYF. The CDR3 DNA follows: TGCAGCGTTGAAGATACGGGGAGACCGAACTCTGGAAACACCATATATTTT.

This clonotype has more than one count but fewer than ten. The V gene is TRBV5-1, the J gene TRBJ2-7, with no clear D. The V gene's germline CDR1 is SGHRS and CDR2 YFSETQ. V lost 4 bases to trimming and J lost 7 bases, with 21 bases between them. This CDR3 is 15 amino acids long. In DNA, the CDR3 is TGCGCCAGCAGCCGGCTAGATGTGGGCCCGAAAGAGCAGTACTTC. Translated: CASSRLDVGPKEQYF.

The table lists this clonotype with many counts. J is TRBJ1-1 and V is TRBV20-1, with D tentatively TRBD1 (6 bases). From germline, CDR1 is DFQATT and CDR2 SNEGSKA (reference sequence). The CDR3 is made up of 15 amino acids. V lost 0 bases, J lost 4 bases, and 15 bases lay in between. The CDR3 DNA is TGCAGTGCTAGAGATTGGCCCAGGGGTTTCACTGAAGCTTTCTTT. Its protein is CSARDWPRGFTEAFF.

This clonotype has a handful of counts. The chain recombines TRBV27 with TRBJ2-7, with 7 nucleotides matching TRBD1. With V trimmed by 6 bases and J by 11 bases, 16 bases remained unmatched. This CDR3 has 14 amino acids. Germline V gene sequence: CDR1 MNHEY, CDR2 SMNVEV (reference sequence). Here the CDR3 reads CASRPRGSTGLEYF. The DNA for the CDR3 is TGTGCCAGCAGACCGAGGGGGTCGACAGGGTTGGAGTACTTC.

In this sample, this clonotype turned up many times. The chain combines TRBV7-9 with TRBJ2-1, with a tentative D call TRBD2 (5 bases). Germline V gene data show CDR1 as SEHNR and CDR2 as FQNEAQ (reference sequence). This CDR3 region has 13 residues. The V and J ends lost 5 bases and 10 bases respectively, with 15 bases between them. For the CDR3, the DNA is TGTGCCAGCAGCCCCCCTGGAGGAGCGGAGCAGTTCTTC. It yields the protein CASSPPGGAEQFF.

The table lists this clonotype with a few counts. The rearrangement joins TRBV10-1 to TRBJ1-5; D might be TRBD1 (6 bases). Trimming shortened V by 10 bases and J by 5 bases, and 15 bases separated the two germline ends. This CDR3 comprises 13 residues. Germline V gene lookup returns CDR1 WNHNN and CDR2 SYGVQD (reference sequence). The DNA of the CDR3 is TGCGCCAACCGGGACATCACCTATCAGCCCCAGCATTTT. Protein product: CANRDITYQPQHF.

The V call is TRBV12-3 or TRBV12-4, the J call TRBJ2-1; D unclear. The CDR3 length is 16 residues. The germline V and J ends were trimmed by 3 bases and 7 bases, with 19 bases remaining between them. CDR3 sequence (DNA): TGTGCCAGCAGTTTTCCTGACTCCGGCGTGGATAATGAGCAGTTCTTC. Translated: CASSFPDSGVDNEQFF.